The clone carrying this TCR beta chain was seen ten or more times. The sample originates from a study of early T cells in non-severe SARS-CoV-2 infection. At the level of the study: Chains stayed unpaired after sequencing of bulk RNA from unsorted whole blood.

Trimming cost V 5 bases and J 5 bases, with 6 bases left between them. This CDR3 contains 12 residues. In the library, individual cDNA molecules carried attached unique molecular identifiers. TCRdb recomputed calls from the 5' RACE reads with MiXCR, one row per CDR3 protein. The profile shows around 98,000 distinct CDR3 sequences, approximately 10% of them singletons. The specimen sequenced was whole blood. The receptor was derived from an adult who was a healthcare worker with PCR-confirmed SARS-CoV-2 infection or an uninfected control (not recorded which). The V and J genes are TRBV12-3 or TRBV12-4 and TRBJ1-4, with unresolved D. CDR3 DNA sequence: TGTGCCAGCAGTCCGACCAATGAAAAACTGTTTTTT. Residues: CASSPTNEKLFF.